The rows below give T cell receptor beta chains drawn from one sample of a study of cytomegalovirus exposure and HLA in healthy donors. Measured with immunoSEQ multiplex PCR; TCRdb has only the in-frame clones, and not every one. The table lists more than 140,000 clones, over 60% of them singletons. The sample consisted of PBMCs. Every receptor here comes from a woman aged 25 to 39 in good health and CMV-seropositive. Both conserved end residues are part of each CDR3. The D gene is left open where the match is weak. Clone size, where shown, is once, few, many, or a class for clones that have expanded.

V gene,J gene,D gene,clone size,CDR3 DNA,CDR3 protein
TRBV11-3,TRBJ2-5,-,-,TGTGCCAGCAGCCCGCGCAGGGGACAAGAGACCCAGTACTTC,CASSPRRGQETQYF
TRBV28,TRBJ1-1,-,few,TGTGCCAGCAAGCTCGTTGGGAACACTGAAGCTTTCTTT,CASKLVGNTEAFF
TRBV5-1,TRBJ1-1,-,-,TGCGCCAGCAGCTGGATGACAGGACTCGAAGCTTTCTTT,CASSWMTGLEAFF
TRBV5-4,TRBJ2-2,TRBD1,-,TGTGCCAGCAGTGCAGGACAGGACACCGGGGAGCTGTTTTTT,CASSAGQDTGELFF
TRBV2,TRBJ2-4,-,-,TGTGCCAGCAGTGTGGACAGACCTCGCCTGTACTTC,CASSVDRPRLYF
TRBV10-3,TRBJ1-2,TRBD1,-,TGTGCCACCCAGGGGACAGTAGTTATTAACTATGGCTACACCTTC,CATQGTVVINYGYTF
TRBV7-8,TRBJ1-5,-,-,TGTGCCAGCAGCTTAGGTGTTTTAGTGGTGTCCCTCAATCAGCCCCAGCATTTT,CASSLGVLVVSLNQPQHF
TRBV28,TRBJ1-5,-,-,TGTGCCAGCAAAAAGACAGATAGCAATCAGCCCCAGCATTTT,CASKKTDSNQPQHF
TRBV5-5,TRBJ2-6,-,-,TGTGCCAGCAGCTTGTGGAGGGAACCCTCTGGGGCCAACGTCCTGACTTTC,CASSLWREPSGANVLTF
TRBV30,TRBJ1-2,-,-,TGTGCCTGGAGTACAACCTTTCCGACGGGGGGCTACACCTTC,CAWSTTFPTGGYTF
TRBV5-6,TRBJ2-7,TRBD1,-,TGTGCCAGCAGCTTGGGATCGGGACAGGGATGGCAGTACTTC,CASSLGSGQGWQYF
TRBV11-2,TRBJ1-4,-,-,TGTGCCAGCAGCTTACCGCCCCTCCTAAATGAAAAACTGTTTTTT,CASSLPPLLNEKLFF
TRBV15,TRBJ1-1,-,-,TGTGCCACCAGCAGAACCCGGGGGACTGAAGCTTTCTTT,CATSRTRGTEAFF
TRBV7-2,TRBJ1-4,-,few,TGTGCCAGCAGCTTAGTTCAGGCGACAAACGAAAAACTGTTTTTT,CASSLVQATNEKLFF
TRBV30,TRBJ2-5,-,once,TGTGCCTGGAGTGGGGCGGGGCAAGAGACCCAGTACTTC,CAWSGAGQETQYF
TRBV9,TRBJ2-3,-,-,TGCTATAAGGGGTCTAAGGAGGATACGCAGTATTTT,CYKGSKEDTQYF
TRBV27,TRBJ2-7,-,-,TGTGCCAGCAGTTTATCAATCGGCAGGTCTTTCGAGCAGTACTTC,CASSLSIGRSFEQYF
TRBV18,TRBJ1-1,-,-,TGTGCCAGCTCACCCCAGGGTTTTCGGCTCACTGAAGCTTTCTTT,CASSPQGFRLTEAFF